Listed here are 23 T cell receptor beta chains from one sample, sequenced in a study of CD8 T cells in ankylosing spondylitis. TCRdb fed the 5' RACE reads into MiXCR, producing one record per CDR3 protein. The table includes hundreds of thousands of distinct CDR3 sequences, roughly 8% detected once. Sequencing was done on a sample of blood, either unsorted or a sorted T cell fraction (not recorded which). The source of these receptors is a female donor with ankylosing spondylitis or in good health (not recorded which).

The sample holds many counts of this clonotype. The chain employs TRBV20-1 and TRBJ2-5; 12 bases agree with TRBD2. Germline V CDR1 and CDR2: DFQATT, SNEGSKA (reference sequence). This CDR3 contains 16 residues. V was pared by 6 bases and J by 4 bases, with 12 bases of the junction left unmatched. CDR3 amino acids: CSAVKATSGRGETQYF. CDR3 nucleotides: TGCAGTGCCGTAAAGGCGACTAGCGGGAGAGGAGAGACCCAGTACTTC.

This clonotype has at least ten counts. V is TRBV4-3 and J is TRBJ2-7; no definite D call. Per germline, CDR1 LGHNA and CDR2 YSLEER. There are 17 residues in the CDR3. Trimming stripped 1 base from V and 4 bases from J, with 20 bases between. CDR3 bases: TGCGCCAGCAGCCAAGGGTTTGAGTTTGGAAACACGTACGAGCAGTACTTC. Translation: CASSQGFEFGNTYEQYF.

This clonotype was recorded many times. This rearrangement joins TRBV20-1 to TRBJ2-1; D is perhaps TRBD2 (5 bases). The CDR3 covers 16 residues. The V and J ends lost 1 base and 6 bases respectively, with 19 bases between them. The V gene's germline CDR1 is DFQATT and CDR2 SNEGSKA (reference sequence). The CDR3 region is CSARASYVGASNEQFF. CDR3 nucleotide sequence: TGCAGTGCTAGAGCGAGTTATGTGGGAGCCAGCAATGAGCAGTTCTTC.

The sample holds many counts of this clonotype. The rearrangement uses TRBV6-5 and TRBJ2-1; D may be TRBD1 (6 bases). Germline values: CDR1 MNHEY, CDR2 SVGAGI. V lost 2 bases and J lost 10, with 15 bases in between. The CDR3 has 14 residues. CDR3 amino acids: CASSYVGAAREQFF. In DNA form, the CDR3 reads TGTGCCAGCAGTTACGTGGGGGCTGCCCGAGAGCAGTTCTTC.

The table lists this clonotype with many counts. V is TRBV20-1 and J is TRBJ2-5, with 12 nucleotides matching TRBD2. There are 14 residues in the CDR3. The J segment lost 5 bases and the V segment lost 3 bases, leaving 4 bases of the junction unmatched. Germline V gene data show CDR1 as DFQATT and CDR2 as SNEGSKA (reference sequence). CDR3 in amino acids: CSARLAGGRETQYF. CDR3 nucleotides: TGCAGTGCTAGGCTAGCGGGAGGGAGGGAGACCCAGTACTTC.

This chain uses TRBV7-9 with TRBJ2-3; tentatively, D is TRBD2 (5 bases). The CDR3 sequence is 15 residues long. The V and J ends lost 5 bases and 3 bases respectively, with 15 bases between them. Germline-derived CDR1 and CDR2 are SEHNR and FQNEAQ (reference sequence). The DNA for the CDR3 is TGTGCCAGCAGCCCTAGCAGTCCCGGGACAGATACGCAGTATTTT. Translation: CASSPSSPGTDTQYF.

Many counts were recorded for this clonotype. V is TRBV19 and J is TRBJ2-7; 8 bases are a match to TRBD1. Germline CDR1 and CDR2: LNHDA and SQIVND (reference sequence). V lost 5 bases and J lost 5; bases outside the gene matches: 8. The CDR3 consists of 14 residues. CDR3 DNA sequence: TGTGCCAGTAGTCTCGGACAGGGTGTGCACGAGCAGTACTTC. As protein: CASSLGQGVHEQYF.

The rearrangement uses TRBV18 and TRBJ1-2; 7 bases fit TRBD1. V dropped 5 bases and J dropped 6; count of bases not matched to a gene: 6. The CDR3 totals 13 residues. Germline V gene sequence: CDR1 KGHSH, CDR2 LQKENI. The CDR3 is CASSDRASDGYTF. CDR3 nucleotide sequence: TGTGCCAGCTCAGACAGGGCCTCCGATGGCTACACCTTC.

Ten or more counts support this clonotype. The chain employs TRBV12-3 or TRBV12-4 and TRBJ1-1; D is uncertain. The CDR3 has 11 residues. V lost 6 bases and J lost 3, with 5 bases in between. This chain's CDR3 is CASSLHTEAFF. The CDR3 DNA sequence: TGTGCCAGCAGCCTCCACACTGAAGCTTTCTTT.

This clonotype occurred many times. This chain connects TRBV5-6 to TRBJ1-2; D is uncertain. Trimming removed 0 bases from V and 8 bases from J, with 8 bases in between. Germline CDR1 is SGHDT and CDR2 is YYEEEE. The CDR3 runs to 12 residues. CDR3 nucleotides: TGTGCCAGCAGCTTGGATCGGCTCGGCTACACCTTC. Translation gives CASSLDRLGYTF.

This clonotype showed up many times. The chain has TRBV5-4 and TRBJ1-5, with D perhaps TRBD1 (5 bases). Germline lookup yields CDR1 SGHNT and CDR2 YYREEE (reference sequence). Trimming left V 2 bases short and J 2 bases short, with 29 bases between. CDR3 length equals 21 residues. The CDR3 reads CASSFGNPSGTRREGNQPQHF. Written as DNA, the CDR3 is TGTGCCAGCAGCTTCGGCAACCCCTCCGGGACCCGGAGAGAAGGCAATCAGCCCCAGCATTTT.

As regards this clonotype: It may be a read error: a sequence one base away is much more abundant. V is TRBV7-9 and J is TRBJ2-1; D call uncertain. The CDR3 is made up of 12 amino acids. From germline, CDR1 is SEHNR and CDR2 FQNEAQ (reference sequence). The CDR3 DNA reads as TGTGCCAGCAGCAGGCTGAACAATGCGCAGTTCTTC. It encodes CASSRLNNAQFF.

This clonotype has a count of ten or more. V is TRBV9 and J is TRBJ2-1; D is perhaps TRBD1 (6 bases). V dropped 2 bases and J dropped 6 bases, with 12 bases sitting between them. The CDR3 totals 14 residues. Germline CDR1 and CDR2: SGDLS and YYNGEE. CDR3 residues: CASSVAGTSNEQFF. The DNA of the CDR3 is TGTGCCAGCAGCGTGGCCGGGACATCCAATGAGCAGTTCTTC.

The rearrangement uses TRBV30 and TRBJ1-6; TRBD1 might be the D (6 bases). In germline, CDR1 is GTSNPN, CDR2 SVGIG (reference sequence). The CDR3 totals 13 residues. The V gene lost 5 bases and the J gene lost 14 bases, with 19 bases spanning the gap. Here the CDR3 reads CAWDGGAPWALHF. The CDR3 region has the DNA TGTGCCTGGGACGGGGGCGCCCCTTGGGCCCTCCACTTT.

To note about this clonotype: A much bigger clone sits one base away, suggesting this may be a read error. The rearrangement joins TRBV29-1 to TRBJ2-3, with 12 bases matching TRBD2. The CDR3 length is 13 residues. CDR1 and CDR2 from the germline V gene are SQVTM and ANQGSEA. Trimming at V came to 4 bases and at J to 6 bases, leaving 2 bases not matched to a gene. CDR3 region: CSVGLAGADTQYF. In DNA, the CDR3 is TGCAGCGTTGGACTAGCGGGAGCTGATACGCAGTATTTT.

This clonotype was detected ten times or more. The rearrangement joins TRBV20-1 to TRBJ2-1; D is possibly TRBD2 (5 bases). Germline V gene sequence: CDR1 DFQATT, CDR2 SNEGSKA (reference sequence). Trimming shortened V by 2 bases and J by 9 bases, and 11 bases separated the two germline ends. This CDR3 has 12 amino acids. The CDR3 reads CSARHEGGEQFF. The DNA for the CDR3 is TGCAGTGCTAGACACGAGGGCGGTGAGCAGTTCTTC.

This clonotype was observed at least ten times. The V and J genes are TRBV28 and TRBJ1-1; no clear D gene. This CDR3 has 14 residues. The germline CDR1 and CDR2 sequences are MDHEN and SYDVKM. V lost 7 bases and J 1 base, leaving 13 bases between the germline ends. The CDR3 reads CASNGPPTNTEAFF. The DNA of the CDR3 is TGTGCCAGCAATGGACCACCCACGAACACTGAAGCTTTCTTT.

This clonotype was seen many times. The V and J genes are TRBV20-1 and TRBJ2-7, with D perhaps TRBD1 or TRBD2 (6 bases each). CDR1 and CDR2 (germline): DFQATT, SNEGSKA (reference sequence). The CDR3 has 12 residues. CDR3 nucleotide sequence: TGCAGCCCGAGGGGGGATGGTTACGAGCAGTACTTC. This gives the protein CSPRGDGYEQYF.

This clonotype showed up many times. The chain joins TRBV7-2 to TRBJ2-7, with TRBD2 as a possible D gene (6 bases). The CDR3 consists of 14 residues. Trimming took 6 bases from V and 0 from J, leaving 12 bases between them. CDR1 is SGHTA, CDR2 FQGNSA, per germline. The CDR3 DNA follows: TGTGCCAGCAGTTTTAGCGGACGCTCCTACGAGCAGTACTTC. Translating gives CASSFSGRSYEQYF.

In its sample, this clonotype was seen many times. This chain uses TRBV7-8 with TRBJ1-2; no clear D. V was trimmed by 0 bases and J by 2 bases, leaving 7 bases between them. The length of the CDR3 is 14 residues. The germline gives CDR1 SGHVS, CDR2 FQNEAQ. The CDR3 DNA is TGTGCCAGCAGCTTAGCCGCGGGGAACTATGGCTACACCTTC. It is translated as CASSLAAGNYGYTF.

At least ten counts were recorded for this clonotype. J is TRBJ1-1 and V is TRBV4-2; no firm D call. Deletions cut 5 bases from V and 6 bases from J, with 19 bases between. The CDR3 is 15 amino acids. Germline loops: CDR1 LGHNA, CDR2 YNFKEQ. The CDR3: CASSYSQATESEAFF. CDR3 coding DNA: TGTGCCAGCAGCTACTCGCAGGCCACAGAATCTGAAGCTTTCTTT.

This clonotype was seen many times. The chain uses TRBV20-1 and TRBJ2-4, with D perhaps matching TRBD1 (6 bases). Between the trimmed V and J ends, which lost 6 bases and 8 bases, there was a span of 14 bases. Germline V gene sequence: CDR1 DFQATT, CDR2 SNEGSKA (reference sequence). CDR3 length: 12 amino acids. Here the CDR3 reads CSANRVGDIQYF. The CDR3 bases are TGCAGTGCAAACAGGGTGGGAGACATTCAGTACTTC.

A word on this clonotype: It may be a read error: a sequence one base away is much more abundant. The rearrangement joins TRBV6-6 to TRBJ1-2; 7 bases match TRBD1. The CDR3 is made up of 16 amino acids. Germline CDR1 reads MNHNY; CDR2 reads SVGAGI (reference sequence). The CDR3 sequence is CAGSYSIKGANYGYTF. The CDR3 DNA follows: TGTGCCGGCAGTTACTCGATTAAGGGGGCCAACTATGGCTACACCTTC.